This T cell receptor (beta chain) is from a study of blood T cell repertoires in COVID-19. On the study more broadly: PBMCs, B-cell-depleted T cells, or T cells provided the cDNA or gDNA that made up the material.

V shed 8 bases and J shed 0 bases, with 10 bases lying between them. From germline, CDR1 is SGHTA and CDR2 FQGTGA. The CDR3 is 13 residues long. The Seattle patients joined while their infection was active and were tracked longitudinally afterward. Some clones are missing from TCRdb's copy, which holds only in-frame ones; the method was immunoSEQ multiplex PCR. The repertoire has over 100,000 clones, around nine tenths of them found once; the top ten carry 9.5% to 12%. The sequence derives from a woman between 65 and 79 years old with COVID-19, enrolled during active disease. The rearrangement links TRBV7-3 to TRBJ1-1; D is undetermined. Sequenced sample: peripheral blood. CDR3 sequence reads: CASAQHLNTEAFF. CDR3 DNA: TGTGCCAGCGCCCAACACCTGAACACTGAAGCTTTCTTT. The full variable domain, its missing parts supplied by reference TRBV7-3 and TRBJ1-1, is GAGVSQTPSNKVTEKGKYVELRCDPISGHTALYWYRQSLGQGPEFLIYFQGTGAADDSGLPNDRFFAVRPEGSVSTLKIQRTERGDSAVYLCASAQHLNTEAFFGQGTRLTVV.